The present T cell receptor beta chain was sequenced within a study of blood T cell repertoires in COVID-19. Study summary: The analysed material was cDNA or gDNA that came from T cells, B-cell-depleted T cells, or PBMCs.

The germline V gene has CDR1 SGHDT and CDR2 YYEEEE. The V gene lost 2 bases and the J gene lost 4 bases, with 10 bases spanning the gap. The CDR3 is 15 amino acids. Per the original data handling: Amplifying reference gene primers gave estimates of nucleated cell counts. Only in-frame clones appear in the TCRdb table, and some are missing; sequencing was by immunoSEQ multiplex PCR. V, J and clone size are taken as reported in that table, and D and trimming were inferred from the DNA itself. The sample comprises 150,000 to 200,000 clones, about 81% of which are singletons, and approximately 10% rests with the top ten.

The receptor was derived from a woman older than 75 with COVID-19, enrolled during active disease. Sequenced input: peripheral blood. The chain joins TRBV5-6 to TRBJ1-6; D may be TRBD1 (6 bases). CDR3 region: CASSFRQVYNSPLHF. The DNA for the CDR3 is TGTGCCAGCAGCTTTAGACAGGTTTATAATTCACCCCTCCACTTT.